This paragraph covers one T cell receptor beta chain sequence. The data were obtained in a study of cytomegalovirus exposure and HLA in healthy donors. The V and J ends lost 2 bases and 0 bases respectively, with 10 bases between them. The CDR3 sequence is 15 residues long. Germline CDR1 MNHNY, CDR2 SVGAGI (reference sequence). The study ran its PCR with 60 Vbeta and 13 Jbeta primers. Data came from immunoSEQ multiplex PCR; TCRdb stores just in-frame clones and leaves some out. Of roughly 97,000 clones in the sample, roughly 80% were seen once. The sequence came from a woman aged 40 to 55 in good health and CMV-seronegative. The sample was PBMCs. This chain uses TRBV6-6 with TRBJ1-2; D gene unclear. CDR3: CASSYGQPANYGYTF. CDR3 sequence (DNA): TGTGCCAGCAGTTACGGGCAGCCTGCTAACTATGGCTACACCTTC.